These T cell receptor beta chains were read from a single sample in a study of technical replicates of blood from a few donors. Method: immunoSEQ multiplex PCR; TCRdb's copy keeps in-frame clones and lacks some. The sample records roughly 71,000 clones, 92% being singletons. The sample comprised T cells isolated from PBMCs. These receptors originate from a human donor in good health. The CDR3 runs from the conserved cysteine through the conserved F or W. A D gene is named only where the DNA matches it firmly. Only some rows state a clone size, as once, few, many or a class for expanded clones.

j_call d_call clone_size v_call cdr3_nt cdr3_aa
TRBJ2-1 . few TRBV5-1 TGCGCCAGCAGCGAATCGCGAGGCGGGATTTACAATGAGCAGTTCTTC CASSESRGGIYNEQFF
TRBJ2-3 TRBD2 . TRBV5-1 TGCGCCAGCAGCTTACTAGCGGGAGGAAAAGATACGCAGTATTTT CASSLLAGGKDTQYF
TRBJ2-1 TRBD2 once TRBV7-3 TGTGCCAGCAGCTCACCGGGACTAGTTGGGAGGAATGAGCAGTTCTTC CASSSPGLVGRNEQFF
TRBJ2-7 . . TRBV15 TGTGCCACCAGCAGAGGTGCTGAGGACTTAAACGAGCAGTACTTC CATSRGAEDLNEQYF
TRBJ1-2 . once TRBV7-9 TGTGCCAGCAGCTTAATAGATCGGGCAGGGGACGGCTACACCTTC CASSLIDRAGDGYTF
TRBJ1-4 TRBD1 . TRBV13 TGTGCCAGCAGCTTAGGGGGTGGAGACAGGGGGCCTGAAAAACTGTTTTTT CASSLGGGDRGPEKLFF
TRBJ2-7 . . TRBV20-1 TGCAGTGCTACTGAGGCCTACGAGCAGTACTTC CSATEAYEQYF
TRBJ2-7 TRBD2 . TRBV4-3 TGCGCCAGCAGCCAGGCTCTAGCGGGAGCCTACGAGCAGTACTTC CASSQALAGAYEQYF
TRBJ1-5 . . TRBV13 TGTGCCAGCAGCTTAGGACTCGAGGGATATAGCAATCAGCCCCAGCATTTT CASSLGLEGYSNQPQHF
TRBJ2-7 TRBD1 . TRBV13 TGTGCCAGCAGCTACGGGACAGTCTCCTACGAGCAGTACTTC CASSYGTVSYEQYF
TRBJ1-3 . . TRBV10-3 TGTGCCATCAGTCAGGGACAAGGAAACACCATATATTTT CAISQGQGNTIYF
TRBJ2-7 . . TRBV6-1 TGTGCCAGCAGTGAAATAGGGGGAAATACCTACGAGCAGTACTTC CASSEIGGNTYEQYF
TRBJ2-7 . once TRBV30 TGTGCCTGGAGTGGGGGGCGCGAGCAGTACTTC CAWSGGREQYF
TRBJ2-7 . . TRBV28 TGTGCCAGCTTAATCCGGGACACCTACGAGCAGTACTTC CASLIRDTYEQYF
TRBJ1-3 . . TRBV15 TGTGCCACCAGCAGTGACAGGTTCCCTGGAAACACCATATATTTT CATSSDRFPGNTIYF
TRBJ1-5 . . TRBV5-8 TGTGCCAGCAGCCGTGGACACTCCAATGGGGTCAATCAGCCCCAGCATTTT CASSRGHSNGVNQPQHF